The next 6 T cell receptor beta chains were all read from a single sample in a study of shared clonotypes between healthy human individuals. Sequencing used immunoSEQ multiplex PCR; TCRdb keeps in-frame clones, though not all of them. The data hold some 1 million clones, with about 75% observed a single time. The sample comprised memory CD4+ T cells sorted from blood. Regarding subset: CD45RA-negative fraction. These receptors originate from a young man in good health.

This chain connects TRBV6-1 to TRBJ2-3, with no clear D. V was shortened by 6 bases and J by 3 bases, with 13 bases between the two germline ends. This CDR3 is built from 14 residues. The germline CDR1 and CDR2 sequences are MNHNS and SASEGT. CDR3 in amino acids: CASRTGQQTDTQYF. The CDR3 DNA reads as TGTGCCAGCAGGACGGGTCAGCAGACAGATACGCAGTATTTT.

The chain combines TRBV5-4 with TRBJ1-1; D is unresolved. The germline V and J ends were trimmed by 2 bases and 1 base, with 12 bases remaining between them. The CDR3 sequence is 15 residues long. The germline V gene encodes CDR1 SGHNT and CDR2 YYREEE (reference sequence). CDR3 bases: TGTGCCAGCAGCTTTTCGGTCCGGCAGAACACTGAAGCTTTCTTT. It translates to CASSFSVRQNTEAFF. Together with reference TRBV5-4 and TRBJ1-1, the CDR3 gives the full variable domain: ETGVTQSPTHLIKTRGQQVTLRCSSQSGHNTVSWYQQALGQGPQFIFQYYREEENGRGNFPPRFSGLQFPNYSSELNVNALELDDSALYLCASSFSVRQNTEAFFGQGTRLTVV.

This clone was seen at least ten times. The chain couples TRBV6-1 to TRBJ1-5; TRBD1 is a possible D gene (5 bases). The germline V and J ends were trimmed by 8 bases and 4 bases, with 18 bases remaining between them. Germline assignment: CDR1 MNHNS and CDR2 SASEGT. The CDR3 sequence is 15 residues long. Written as DNA, the CDR3 is TGTGCCAGCCTCATTAGGGGAGGGACGAATCAGCCCCAGCATTTT. Amino acid sequence: CASLIRGGTNQPQHF.

V is TRBV6-6 and J is TRBJ2-6; D is undetermined. Trimming removed 0 bases at V and 2 bases at J, with 5 bases between. Germline lookup yields CDR1 MNHNY and CDR2 SVGAGI (reference sequence). This CDR3 region has 15 residues. For the CDR3, the DNA is TGTGCCAGCAGTTACTCATTAGCTGGGGCCAACGTCCTGACTTTC. This codes for CASSYSLAGANVLTF.

V gene TRBV12-5 combines with J gene TRBJ1-6; no reliable D call. The CDR3 is made up of 17 amino acids. In germline, CDR1 is LGHNT, CDR2 FRNRAP. The germline V and J ends were trimmed by 0 bases and 0 bases, with 9 bases remaining between them. The CDR3, as DNA: TGTGCTAGTGGTTTGGTATATCAAAGCTCCTATAATTCACCCCTCCACTTT. This codes for CASGLVYQSSYNSPLHF.

The chain is built from TRBV6-5 and TRBJ2-7; 13 bases fit TRBD2. Germline-derived CDR1 and CDR2 are MNHEY and SVGAGI. The CDR3 runs to 15 residues. Trimming at V came to 7 bases and at J to 6 bases, leaving 9 bases not matched to a gene. The CDR3 reads CASTLTSGGVGEQYF. The CDR3 DNA follows: TGTGCCAGCACCTTAACTAGCGGGGGGGTAGGCGAGCAGTACTTC.